The 32 T cell receptor beta chains below all came from one sample that was sequenced in a study of cytomegalovirus exposure and HLA in healthy donors. Primers for the PCR totalled 60 Vbeta and 13 Jbeta. Produced via immunoSEQ multiplex PCR; TCRdb's table is partial and in-frame only. The data hold 180,000 or so clones, with around 74% observed a single time. The sample was PBMCs. These receptors were taken from a female donor in good health and CMV-seronegative.

This sequence joins TRBV2 and TRBJ1-5, with TRBD1 as a possible D gene (5 bases). From germline, CDR1 is SNHLY and CDR2 FYNNEI. The V end was cut by 3 bases, the J end by 1 base, with 10 bases between. The CDR3 is 15 amino acids. Here the CDR3 reads CASSEQGLSNQPQHF. The CDR3 DNA sequence: TGTGCCAGCAGTGAGCAGGGTTTGAGCAATCAGCCCCAGCATTTT.

The chain is built from TRBV30 and TRBJ1-3; no firm D call. V shed 6 bases and J shed 3 bases, with 6 bases lying between them. This CDR3 region has 11 residues. The germline CDR1 and CDR2 sequences are GTSNPN and SVGIG (reference sequence). The CDR3 DNA sequence: TGTGCCTGCCTTTATGGAAACACCATATATTTT. It yields the protein CACLYGNTIYF.

The CDR3 spells CASSVQGISNQPQHF. The CDR3 DNA sequence: TGTGCCAGTAGCGTACAGGGAATTAGCAATCAGCCCCAGCATTTT. The chain joins TRBV19 to TRBJ1-5; D possibly corresponds to TRBD1 (6 bases). Trimming removed 6 bases at V and 0 bases at J, with 12 bases between. The CDR3 runs 15 residues. Germline CDR1 reads LNHDA; CDR2 reads SQIVND (reference sequence).

The chain uses TRBV18 and TRBJ1-5; D remains unclear. The germline gives CDR1 KGHSH, CDR2 LQKENI. The germline V and J ends were trimmed by 3 bases and 5 bases, with 8 bases remaining between them. The CDR3 covers 13 residues. CDR3 region: CASSPEYDQPQHF. CDR3 DNA sequence: TGTGCCAGCTCACCGGAGTATGATCAGCCCCAGCATTTT.

V gene TRBV6-1 combines with J gene TRBJ1-5; 10 bases fit TRBD1. Germline lookup yields CDR1 MNHNS and CDR2 SASEGT. This CDR3 has 18 amino acids. Trimming at V came to 4 bases and at J to 7 bases, leaving 16 bases not matched to a gene. The DNA for the CDR3 is TGTGCCAGCAGTGCCCGGGGGACAGGGGCGAAGCAGGGACAGCCCCAGCATTTT. It specifies CASSARGTGAKQGQPQHF.

This rearrangement joins TRBV5-1 to TRBJ1-1; 11 bases align to TRBD1. Losses at the gene ends were 4 bases for V and 5 bases for J; bases not matched to a gene: 1. CDR1 is SGHRS, CDR2 YFSETQ, per germline. The CDR3 runs 13 residues. Here the CDR3 reads CASSRDRGTEAFF. The CDR3 DNA reads as TGCGCCAGCAGCCGGGACAGGGGGACTGAAGCTTTCTTT.

The V gene is TRBV6-5, the J gene TRBJ1-2, with D possibly being TRBD1 (5 bases). Trimming took off 6 bases at V and 5 bases at J, with 16 bases between the two ends. Germline V gene data show CDR1 as MNHEY and CDR2 as SVGAGI. CDR3 length equals 14 residues. CDR3 sequence reads: CASRALGGWYGYTF. The CDR3 DNA is TGTGCCAGCAGAGCCCTTGGGGGGTGGTATGGCTACACCTTC.

This clone has a single count. This rearrangement joins TRBV7-6 to TRBJ1-5, with 7 positions matching TRBD1. With 5 bases clipped from V and 2 bases from J, the junction kept 6 bases outside the gene matches. This CDR3 has 15 amino acids. Germline V gene lookup returns CDR1 SGHVS and CDR2 FNYEAQ. CDR3 sequence reads: CASSEQGTGNQPQHF. The DNA for the CDR3 is TGTGCCAGCAGCGAACAAGGGACAGGCAATCAGCCCCAGCATTTT.

The chain joins TRBV7-9 to TRBJ2-3, with D possibly matching TRBD1 (6 bases). V was shortened by 6 bases and J by 3 bases, with 10 bases between the two germline ends. The CDR3 runs 13 residues. Germline lookup yields CDR1 SEHNR and CDR2 FQNEAQ (reference sequence). The CDR3, as DNA: TGTGCCAGCAGTCTACAGGGAACAGATACGCAGTATTTT. Translating gives CASSLQGTDTQYF.

The chain employs TRBV19 and TRBJ2-2, with TRBD2 matching over 9 bases. V lost 1 base, J lost 1 base, and 1 base stayed unmatched. CDR1 is LNHDA and CDR2 is SQIVND in the germline V gene (reference sequence). The CDR3 is made up of 16 amino acids. CDR3 sequence (DNA): TGTGCCAGTAGTATAGGGACTAGCGAGAACACCGGGGAGCTGTTTTTT. It codes for CASSIGTSENTGELFF.

This rearrangement joins TRBV19 to TRBJ2-2, with a tentative D call TRBD1 (6 bases). The V and J ends lost 8 bases and 7 bases respectively, with 17 bases between them. The CDR3 totals 14 residues. CDR1 is LNHDA, CDR2 SQIVND, per germline (reference sequence). This CDR3 reads CASSPQRGSGELFF. In nucleotides, the CDR3 is TGTGCCAGTTCGCCTCAGAGGGGGAGCGGGGAGCTGTTTTTT.

V gene TRBV29-1 combines with J gene TRBJ2-7, with 7 bases fitting TRBD1. The CDR3 consists of 15 residues. CDR1 is SQVTM and CDR2 is ANQGSEA in the germline V gene. With 5 bases clipped from V and 4 bases from J, the junction kept 14 bases outside the gene matches. The CDR3 sequence: CSVLSGTAVSYEQYF. The CDR3 nucleotides read TGCAGCGTTCTGTCGGGGACAGCCGTTTCGTACGAGCAGTACTTC.

The chain uses TRBV28 and TRBJ2-1; 13 bases are a match to TRBD2. V lost 3 bases to trimming and J lost 3 bases; unmatched junction nucleotides: 2. Germline V gives CDR1 MDHEN, CDR2 SYDVKM. CDR3 length: 16 residues. This CDR3 reads CASSFTSGRVYNEQFF. The CDR3 nucleotides read TGTGCCAGCAGTTTTACTAGCGGGAGGGTCTACAATGAGCAGTTCTTC.

This clone has just a few counts. This chain links TRBV9 with TRBJ2-7; perhaps TRBD2 as D (7 bases). The CDR3 spans 16 residues. V shed 4 bases and J shed 2 bases, with 19 bases lying between them. Germline assignment: CDR1 SGDLS and CDR2 YYNGEE. The CDR3: CASSPGGPLSPYEQYF. The CDR3 nucleotides are TGTGCCAGCAGCCCCGGGGGGCCCCTAAGCCCCTACGAGCAGTACTTC.

This clone was counted a single time. This rearrangement joins TRBV10-1 to TRBJ2-5; 8 nucleotides align to TRBD2. CDR1 and CDR2 from the germline V gene are WNHNN and SYGVQD (reference sequence). V shed 5 bases, J shed 5 bases, and the junction held 7 bases outside the gene matches. This CDR3 comprises 14 residues. The CDR3 spells CASSQSGSVETQYF. CDR3 in DNA: TGCGCCAGCAGTCAAAGCGGGAGTGTGGAGACCCAGTACTTC.

This chain joins TRBV4-2 and TRBJ2-4; TRBD1 might be the D (6 bases). This CDR3 has 14 amino acids. Germline V CDR1 and CDR2: LGHNA, YNFKEQ. V was shortened by 8 bases and J by 2 bases, with 13 bases between the two germline ends. Written as DNA, the CDR3 is TGTGCCAGCTCGCAGGGGCCCCCCAAAAACATTCAGTACTTC. Its protein product is CASSQGPPKNIQYF.

The chain is built from TRBV9 and TRBJ2-3; 8 bases line up with TRBD2. The V gene's germline CDR1 is SGDLS and CDR2 YYNGEE. With V trimmed by 3 bases and J by 5 bases, 14 bases remained unmatched. The CDR3 has 17 residues. For the CDR3, the DNA is TGTGCCAGCAGCGAGGTCCCCCGGGGGGGCGGGGGAGATACGCAGTATTTT. Residues: CASSEVPRGGGGDTQYF.

This chain joins TRBV28 and TRBJ1-1, with 7 bases that match TRBD1. Germline CDR1 and CDR2: MDHEN and SYDVKM. This CDR3 region has 13 residues. Trimming removed 6 bases from V and 6 bases from J; junction bases left unmatched: 7. This chain's CDR3 is CASSLDRVSEAFF. CDR3 DNA: TGTGCCAGCAGCCTCGACAGGGTTTCTGAAGCTTTCTTT.

This rearrangement joins TRBV27 to TRBJ2-3; the match to TRBD2 covers 12 bases. J was trimmed by 0 bases and V by 5 bases; bases with no gene match: 21. The germline gives CDR1 MNHEY, CDR2 SMNVEV (reference sequence). This CDR3 is 22 amino acids long. CDR3 in amino acids: CASSTPRTLAGGRGSSTDTQYF. CDR3 coding DNA: TGTGCCAGCAGTACCCCCCGTACCCTAGCGGGGGGGAGAGGGAGTAGCACAGATACGCAGTATTTT.

The chain has TRBV14 and TRBJ2-1; 8 nucleotides align to TRBD1. V shed 4 bases, J shed 4 bases, and the junction held 9 bases outside the gene matches. The CDR3 is 16 amino acids. Germline V gene lookup returns CDR1 SGHDN and CDR2 FVKESK. In nucleotides, the CDR3 is TGTGCCAGCAGCCCCCTCGGACAGGGCACTTACAATGAGCAGTTCTTC. Translating gives CASSPLGQGTYNEQFF. The full variable domain, rest sourced from reference TRBV14 and TRBJ2-1, is EAGVTQFPSHSVIEKGQTVTLRCDPISGHDNLYWYRRVMGKEIKFLLHFVKESKQDESGMPNNRFLAERTGGTYSTLKVQPAELEDSGVYFCASSPLGQGTYNEQFFGPGTRLTVL.

The chain carries TRBV27 and TRBJ2-7; D is possibly TRBD1 (5 bases). The CDR3 runs 14 residues. Trimming took 5 bases from V and 1 from J, leaving 12 bases between them. CDR1 and CDR2 (germline): MNHEY, SMNVEV (reference sequence). CDR3 region: CASSPRAQSYEQYF. CDR3 in DNA: TGTGCCAGCAGTCCCAGGGCTCAGTCCTACGAGCAGTACTTC.

The chain uses TRBV25-1 and TRBJ1-3; 8 bases fit TRBD1. The CDR3 is 14 amino acids. Looked up from germline, CDR1 is MGHDK and CDR2 is SYGVNS. With V trimmed by 5 bases and J by 5 bases, 5 bases remained unmatched. The CDR3 is CASSQQGERNTIYF. CDR3 nucleotides: TGTGCCAGCAGTCAACAGGGGGAAAGAAACACCATATATTTT.

This chain uses TRBV7-2 with TRBJ1-1, with 7 nucleotides matching TRBD1. Germline V gene data show CDR1 as SGHTA and CDR2 as FQGNSA. The CDR3 runs 13 residues. The V segment lost 6 bases and the J segment 2 bases; nucleotides outside the gene matches: 3. CDR3 nucleotides: TGTGCCAGCAGTGGGACAGCAAACACTGAAGCTTTCTTT. It translates to CASSGTANTEAFF.

The genes are TRBV10-2 and TRBJ1-1; 10 nucleotides agree with TRBD1. The CDR3 spans 13 residues. CDR1 WSHSY and CDR2 SAAADI come from the germline V gene. The V and J ends lost 6 bases and 4 bases, in that order; junction bases with no gene match: 2. The CDR3: CASRTGGGTEAFF. CDR3 DNA: TGCGCCAGCAGGACAGGGGGCGGCACTGAAGCTTTCTTT.

This chain links TRBV7-2 with TRBJ2-7, with D possibly matching TRBD2 (6 bases). This CDR3 is built from 15 residues. Trimming left V 6 bases short and J 3 bases short, with 18 bases between. CDR1 SGHTA and CDR2 FQGNSA come from the germline V gene. The CDR3 DNA follows: TGTGCCAGCAGGAGAGAACTAGCACTTAACTACGAGCAGTACTTC. Translated, it gives CASRRELALNYEQYF.

The J gene is TRBJ2-7, the V gene TRBV6-6, with 8 positions matching TRBD1. Germline V gives CDR1 MNHNY, CDR2 SVGAGI (reference sequence). CDR3 size: 14 residues. Trimming at V came to 6 bases and at J to 6 bases, leaving 10 bases not matched to a gene. CDR3 sequence: CASRWTGRSREQYF. CDR3 coding DNA: TGTGCCAGCAGATGGACAGGGAGGAGCCGCGAGCAGTACTTC.

This clone has only one observation. This rearrangement joins TRBV19 to TRBJ2-7; possible D gene TRBD2, 6 bases. Looked up from germline, CDR1 is LNHDA and CDR2 is SQIVND (reference sequence). This CDR3 comprises 14 residues. V lost 3 bases and J lost 1, with 10 bases in between. The CDR3 bases are TGTGCCAGTAGTATCGGGACTGAATCCTACGAGCAGTACTTC. Its translation is CASSIGTESYEQYF.

The genes are TRBV5-1 and TRBJ2-5; TRBD2 agrees at 7 bases. The CDR3 is made up of 14 amino acids. In germline, CDR1 is SGHRS, CDR2 YFSETQ. V lost 3 bases to trimming and J lost 5 bases; unmatched junction nucleotides: 7. The CDR3: CASSSSGAGETQYF. Here the CDR3 DNA reads TGCGCCAGCAGCTCCAGCGGGGCCGGGGAGACCCAGTACTTC.

The chain joins TRBV25-1 to TRBJ1-5; 7 nucleotides match TRBD1. CDR3 length: 14 amino acids. Germline V gives CDR1 MGHDK, CDR2 SYGVNS. The junction had 2 bases not matched to a gene; V was cut back by 1 base and J by 5 bases. This chain's CDR3 is CASSEWGQYQPQHF. Here the CDR3 DNA reads TGTGCCAGCAGTGAATGGGGACAGTATCAGCCCCAGCATTTT.

This clone occurred once. The gene calls are TRBV5-1 and TRBJ1-4; no firm D call. Germline CDR1 and CDR2: SGHRS and YFSETQ. V lost 1 base and J 0 bases, leaving 7 bases between the germline ends. The CDR3 length is 15 residues. The CDR3 reads CASSLSGATNEKLFF. The CDR3 DNA reads TGCGCCAGCAGCTTGAGCGGAGCAACTAATGAAAAACTGTTTTTT.

The chain has TRBV18 and TRBJ1-1; TRBD1 is a possible D gene (6 bases). V was cut by 3 bases and J by 5 bases, with 16 bases left in between. Per germline, CDR1 KGHSH and CDR2 LQKENI. This CDR3 region has 15 residues. This chain's CDR3 is CASSPPTGQETEAFF. CDR3 DNA: TGTGCCAGCTCACCGCCGACAGGTCAGGAAACTGAAGCTTTCTTT. Full variable domain (missing parts from reference TRBV18 and TRBJ1-1): NAGVMQNPRHLVRRRGQEARLRCSPMKGHSHVYWYRQLPEEGLKFMVYLQKENIIDESGMPKERFSAEFPKEGPSILRIQQVVRGDSAAYFCASSPPTGQETEAFFGQGTRLTVV.

The gene calls are TRBV2 and TRBJ1-6; a weak D match, TRBD1 (6 bases). V was clipped by 8 bases and J by 2 bases, with 16 bases between them. CDR1 SNHLY and CDR2 FYNNEI come from the germline V gene. The length of the CDR3 is 16 residues. The CDR3 region is CASGGPGAAYNSPLHF. As DNA, the CDR3 is TGTGCCAGCGGGGGTCCAGGGGCCGCCTATAATTCACCCCTCCACTTT.